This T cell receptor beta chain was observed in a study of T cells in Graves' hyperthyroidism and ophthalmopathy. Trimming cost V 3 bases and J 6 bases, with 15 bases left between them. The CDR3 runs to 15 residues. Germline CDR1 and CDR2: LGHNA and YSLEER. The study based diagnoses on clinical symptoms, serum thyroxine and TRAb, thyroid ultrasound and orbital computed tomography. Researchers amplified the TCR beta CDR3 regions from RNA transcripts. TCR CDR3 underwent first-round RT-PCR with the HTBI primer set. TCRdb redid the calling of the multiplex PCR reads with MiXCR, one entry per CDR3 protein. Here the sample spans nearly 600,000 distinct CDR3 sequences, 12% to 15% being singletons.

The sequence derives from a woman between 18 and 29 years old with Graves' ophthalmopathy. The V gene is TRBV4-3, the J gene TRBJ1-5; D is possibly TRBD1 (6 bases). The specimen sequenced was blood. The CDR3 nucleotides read TGCGCCAGCAGCCACAACTACAGGGATGGTCAGCCCCAGCATTTT. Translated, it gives CASSHNYRDGQPQHF.